Shown below are 8 T cell receptor beta chains from a single sample sequenced in a study of GPR56 and killer-like receptors on CD4 memory cells. FACS enrichment separated five CD4+ populations based on killer cell lectin-like receptor and GPR56 expression. TCRdb re-called the reads; every CDR3 protein appears as one record, without DNA. The sample totals approximately 3,000 distinct CDR3 sequences; its top ten clones hold around 3%. Sequencing used memory CD4+ T cells from blood. Receptors were obtained from a human donor in good health.

The chain is built from TRBV20-1 and TRBJ2-3. CDR1 and CDR2 from the germline V gene are DFQATT and SNEGSKA (reference sequence). The CDR3 contains 16 residues. CDR3 sequence reads: CSARDRRGFSTDTQYF.

The chain recombines TRBV9 with TRBJ1-2; TCRdb designates TRBD1, a call that cannot be tested without DNA. The CDR3 is 15 amino acids. CDR1 is SGDLS, CDR2 YYNGEE, per germline. The CDR3 here is CASSPPGQGAYGYTF.

Its frequency marks this clonotype as large (0.1 to 1%). V usage is TRBV7-2 and J usage is TRBJ1-1; checking the TCRdb D call of TRBD1 is not possible without DNA. This CDR3 is 13 amino acids long. Germline-derived CDR1 and CDR2 are SGHTA and FQGNSA. CDR3 sequence: CASGDRQRPEAFF.

V and J are TRBV6-1 and TRBJ2-1; the D call of TRBD2 rests on TCRdb alone, since no DNA is present to check it. The CDR3 spans 15 residues. The V gene's germline CDR1 is MNHNS and CDR2 SASEGT. CDR3 sequence reads: CASRASGGTYNEQFF.

The V gene is TRBV25-1, the J gene TRBJ1-5. Germline CDR1 is MGHDK and CDR2 is SYGVNS. The CDR3 has 14 amino acids. The CDR3 region is CASSELGGDQPQHF.

The chain is built from TRBV7-3 and TRBJ2-2; TCRdb's D call of TRBD1 is untestable without DNA. The CDR3 has 15 residues. The germline CDR1 and CDR2 sequences are SGHTA and FQGTGA. The CDR3 spells CASSLNPGAHGELFF.

This clonotype ranks as medium-sized (0.01 to 0.1%) in terms of frequency. This chain connects TRBV12-3 or TRBV12-4 to TRBJ2-2; TCRdb lists TRBD1, though no DNA is available to test this call. This CDR3 is built from 12 residues. The CDR3 reads CASSRGTGELFF.

The chain carries TRBV9 and TRBJ2-1. Germline-derived CDR1 and CDR2 are SGDLS and YYNGEE. The CDR3 runs 14 residues. This CDR3 reads CASSVGPTSNEQFF.